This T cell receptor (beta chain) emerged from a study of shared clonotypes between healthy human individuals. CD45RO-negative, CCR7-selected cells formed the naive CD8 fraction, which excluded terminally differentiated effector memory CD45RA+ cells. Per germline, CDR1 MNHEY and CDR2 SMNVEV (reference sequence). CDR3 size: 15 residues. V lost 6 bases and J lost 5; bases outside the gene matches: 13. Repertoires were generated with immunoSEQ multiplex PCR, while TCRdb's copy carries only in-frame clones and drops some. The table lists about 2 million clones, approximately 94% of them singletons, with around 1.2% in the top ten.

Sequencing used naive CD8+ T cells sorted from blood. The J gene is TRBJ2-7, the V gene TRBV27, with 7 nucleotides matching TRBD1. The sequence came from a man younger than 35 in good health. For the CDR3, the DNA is TGTGCCAGCAGCTCGTTCCACAGGGGTAACCACGAGCAGTACTTC. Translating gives CASSSFHRGNHEQYF.